Each of the 26 T cell receptor beta chains below was sequenced from the same sample in a study of blood T cell repertoires in COVID-19. Some clones are missing from TCRdb's copy, which holds only in-frame ones; the method was immunoSEQ multiplex PCR. The sample has 180,000 or so clones; roughly 88% are singletons. The sequenced sample was PBMCs or T cells enriched from blood (not recorded which). Receptors originate from a woman aged 55-70 years who had recovered from COVID-19.

This chain uses TRBV28 with TRBJ1-5, with D unresolved. V was pared by 6 bases and J by 1 base, with 13 bases between. The CDR3 length is 15 residues. Germline loops: CDR1 MDHEN, CDR2 SYDVKM. The CDR3 reads CASSPTWPSNQPQHF. Written as DNA, the CDR3 is TGTGCCAGCAGCCCCACATGGCCCAGCAATCAGCCCCAGCATTTT.

V is TRBV6-6 and J is TRBJ1-5; no clear D. Per germline, CDR1 MNHNY and CDR2 SVGAGI (reference sequence). V lost 8 bases, J lost 7 bases, and 12 bases lay in between. The CDR3 has 12 amino acids. In DNA, the CDR3 is TGTGCCAGCGCCTTAGCGTCGCAGCCCCAGCATTTT. This encodes CASALASQPQHF.

A note on this clone: One end of the junction varies from germline; a read error may be responsible. The chain combines TRBV7-9 with TRBJ2-6; D remains unclear. Per the germline V gene, CDR1 is SEHNR and CDR2 is FQNEAQ (reference sequence). The CDR3 is 13 amino acids. The CDR3 DNA sequence: TGCGGAATCTCTAGCTCTGGGGCCAACGTCCTGACTTTC. It codes for CGISSSGANVLTF.

V usage is TRBV5-4 and J usage is TRBJ2-1; perhaps TRBD1 as D (6 bases). This CDR3 spans 16 amino acids. The germline gives CDR1 SGHNT, CDR2 YYREEE (reference sequence). Trimming removed 2 bases at V and 0 bases at J, with 12 bases between. CDR3 sequence reads: CASSFPRGSSYNEQFF. The CDR3 coding sequence is TGTGCCAGCAGCTTCCCCAGGGGAAGCTCCTACAATGAGCAGTTCTTC. Full variable domain (rest looked up from reference TRBV5-4 and TRBJ2-1): ETGVTQSPTHLIKTRGQQVTLRCSSQSGHNTVSWYQQALGQGPQFIFQYYREEENGRGNFPPRFSGLQFPNYSSELNVNALELDDSALYLCASSFPRGSSYNEQFFGPGTRLTVL.

The V call is TRBV6-1, the J call TRBJ1-2, with D maybe TRBD1 (6 bases). Germline loops: CDR1 MNHNS, CDR2 SASEGT. This CDR3 contains 16 residues. V was shortened by 0 bases and J by 3 bases, with 14 bases between the two germline ends. The CDR3 here is CASSEAVGRGHYGYTF. The CDR3 region has the DNA TGTGCCAGCAGTGAAGCGGTGGGCAGGGGTCACTATGGCTACACCTTC.

This clone was counted once. The V call is TRBV18, the J call TRBJ2-7; TRBD1 aligns across 7 bases. The V gene end was trimmed by 2 bases and the J gene end by 4 bases; junction bases not matched to a gene: 8. The CDR3 is made up of 15 amino acids. Germline assignment: CDR1 KGHSH and CDR2 LQKENI. As DNA, the CDR3 is TGTGCCAGCTCACCAATAACAGGGGCAGGATACGAGCAGTACTTC. As protein: CASSPITGAGYEQYF.

This chain uses TRBV21-1 with TRBJ1-3; the tabulated D call, TRBD1, remains unverified against the DNA. TRBV21-1 corresponds to a pseudogene. The CDR3 has 17 residues. CDR3 sequence reads: CASRPRDRESLGNTIYF. DNA of the CDR3: TGTGCCAGCAGGCCCCGGGACAGGGAATCCCTAGGAAACACCATATATTTT.

V gene TRBV15 combines with J gene TRBJ1-1; perhaps TRBD1 as D (5 bases). The CDR3 runs 15 residues. V dropped 4 bases and J dropped 5 bases, with 17 bases sitting between them. CDR1 is LNHNV, CDR2 YYDKDF, per germline (reference sequence). CDR3 protein: CATSTIRGAGTEAFF. CDR3 coding DNA: TGTGCCACCAGCACAATTAGGGGTGCTGGAACTGAAGCTTTCTTT.

CDR3 protein: CASSFMTGSRNTEAFF. In DNA form, the CDR3 reads TGTGCCAGCAGTTTTATGACAGGGAGTAGGAACACTGAAGCTTTCTTT. The chain employs TRBV27 and TRBJ1-1; 7 nucleotides align to TRBD1. V shed 3 bases and J 1 base; nucleotides not matched to a gene: 8. The CDR3 sequence is 16 residues long. Germline-derived CDR1 and CDR2 are MNHEY and SMNVEV (reference sequence).

This clone has just a few counts. The chain has TRBV7-3 and TRBJ1-2; 9 bases align to TRBD1. Germline loops: CDR1 SGHTA, CDR2 FQGTGA. This CDR3 has 15 amino acids. V lost 0 bases and J lost 4; bases outside the gene matches: 3. CDR3 residues: CASSLTTGGSYGYTF. The CDR3 DNA sequence: TGTGCCAGCAGCTTAACCACAGGGGGCAGCTATGGCTACACCTTC. Using reference TRBV7-3 and TRBJ1-2 for the parts outside the CDR3, the full variable domain is GAGVSQTPSNKVTEKGKYVELRCDPISGHTALYWYRQSLGQGPEFLIYFQGTGAADDSGLPNDRFFAVRPEGSVSTLKIQRTERGDSAVYLCASSLTTGGSYGYTFGSGTRLTVV.

J is TRBJ1-1 and V is TRBV4-1; a weak D match, TRBD1 (5 bases). Trimming removed 2 bases at V and 8 bases at J, with 18 bases between. The CDR3 loop spans 15 amino acids. CDR1 and CDR2 from the germline V gene are MGHRA and YSYEKL. The CDR3 is CASSQSAGRGIEAFF. The CDR3 DNA follows: TGCGCCAGCAGCCAATCGGCCGGGCGGGGGATAGAAGCTTTCTTT.

The V call is TRBV7-6, the J call TRBJ2-1, with 8 bases that match TRBD2. The V gene end was trimmed by 1 base and the J gene end by 3 bases; junction bases not matched to a gene: 8. This CDR3 contains 17 residues. The germline CDR1 and CDR2 sequences are SGHVS and FNYEAQ. The CDR3 protein is CASSLGGFSGVYNEQFF. The CDR3, as DNA: TGTGCCAGCAGCTTAGGGGGATTTAGCGGGGTCTACAATGAGCAGTTCTTC.

This clone has a single count. The chain recombines TRBV7-8 with TRBJ1-2, with TRBD1 matching 11 bases. This CDR3 has 14 residues. Germline V CDR1 and CDR2: SGHVS, FQNEAQ. The V segment lost 6 bases and the J segment 8 bases; nucleotides outside the gene matches: 8. The CDR3 DNA follows: TGTGCCAGCAGATTATCCGGGACAGGGGGAGGCTACACCTTC. Translated: CASRLSGTGGGYTF.

The chain couples TRBV3-1 (or the pseudogene TRBV3-2) to TRBJ2-3; perhaps TRBD2 as D (7 bases). Germline assignment: CDR1 LGHDT and CDR2 YNNKEL (reference sequence). V lost 3 bases and J lost 4, with 17 bases in between. The CDR3 covers 16 residues. CDR3 nucleotides: TGTGCCAGCAGCCACTCGGTGAGGGGGGGGTCAGATACGCAGTATTTT. Its translation: CASSHSVRGGSDTQYF.

The chain employs TRBV9 and TRBJ2-5, with 11 bases that match TRBD2. Germline CDR1 SGDLS, CDR2 YYNGEE. This CDR3 comprises 18 residues. V lost 0 bases and J lost 4; bases outside the gene matches: 11. The CDR3 protein is CASSVGGLAGGLTETQYF. The CDR3 nucleotides are TGTGCCAGCAGCGTAGGCGGCCTAGCGGGAGGCCTGACAGAGACCCAGTACTTC.

There are a few counts of this clone. V usage is TRBV14 and J usage is TRBJ2-2, with D maybe TRBD1 (5 bases). The V gene's germline CDR1 is SGHDN and CDR2 FVKESK. The V and J ends lost 4 bases and 6 bases respectively, with 15 bases between them. There are 15 residues in the CDR3. The CDR3: CASSRRATGAGELFF. CDR3 sequence (DNA): TGTGCCAGCAGCCGAAGGGCCACAGGTGCCGGGGAGCTGTTTTTT.

The V and J genes are TRBV5-1 and TRBJ1-6, with no clear D. This CDR3 is built from 13 residues. Trimming removed 0 bases at V and 10 bases at J, with 8 bases between. Germline-derived CDR1 and CDR2 are SGHRS and YFSETQ. CDR3 bases: TGCGCCAGCAGCTTGGCCCGAGAGTCACCCCTCCACTTT. Amino acids: CASSLARESPLHF. Full variable domain (remainder filled in from reference TRBV5-1 and TRBJ1-6): KAGVTQTPRYLIKTRGQQVTLSCSPISGHRSVSWYQQTPGQGLQFLFEYFSETQRNKGNFPGRFSGRQFSNSRSEMNVSTLELGDSALYLCASSLARESPLHFGNGTRLTVT.

The rearrangement uses TRBV4-2 and TRBJ1-1, with D perhaps matching TRBD1 (5 bases). Per germline, CDR1 LGHNA and CDR2 YNFKEQ. The CDR3 covers 17 residues. Trimming cost V 1 base and J 5 bases, with 20 bases left between them. The CDR3 DNA sequence: TGTGCCAGCAGCCAAGCTCCCACCAGGGTAGGAGGGACTGAAGCTTTCTTT. Protein: CASSQAPTRVGGTEAFF.

The gene calls are TRBV9 and TRBJ2-5; D not certain. This CDR3 region has 14 residues. CDR1 is SGDLS and CDR2 is YYNGEE in the germline V gene. Trimming removed 0 bases from V and 1 base from J, with 7 bases in between. CDR3 in DNA: TGTGCCAGCAGCGTAGCGGCGGTCCAAGAGACCCAGTACTTC. It encodes CASSVAAVQETQYF.

The rearrangement joins TRBV27 to TRBJ1-4, with unresolved D. V shed 1 base and J shed 0 bases, with 21 bases lying between them. The germline gives CDR1 MNHEY, CDR2 SMNVEV (reference sequence). The CDR3 consists of 20 residues. The CDR3 coding sequence is TGTGCCAGCAGTTTATATGCCCCCGGGGTGCTAGATGCAACTAATGAAAAACTGTTTTTT. Amino acid sequence: CASSLYAPGVLDATNEKLFF.

The J gene is TRBJ2-3, the V gene TRBV3-1 (or the pseudogene TRBV3-2); unclear D gene. The germline V gene encodes CDR1 LGHDT and CDR2 YNNKEL (reference sequence). Trimming shortened V by 2 bases and J by 1 base, and 7 bases separated the two germline ends. CDR3 length: 14 residues. CDR3: CASSQRLGTDTQYF. The CDR3, as DNA: TGTGCCAGCAGCCAACGGCTAGGCACAGATACGCAGTATTTT.

This clone was seen just once. The rearrangement joins TRBV3-1 (or the pseudogene TRBV3-2) to TRBJ1-1; 7 nucleotides line up with TRBD1. Germline trimming cut 1 base from V and 7 bases from J; bases unmatched to any gene: 15. The CDR3 runs 17 residues. Germline CDR1 and CDR2: LGHDT and YNNKEL (reference sequence). CDR3 nucleotides: TGTGCCAGCAGCCAAGGCTGGATCAACTCAAGACAGGGTGAAGCTTTCTTT. It translates to CASSQGWINSRQGEAFF.

The chain carries TRBV5-6 and TRBJ1-2; D might be TRBD1 (5 bases). The CDR3 totals 14 residues. Germline V gene data show CDR1 as SGHDT and CDR2 as YYEEEE. V lost 4 bases and J 3 bases, leaving 13 bases between the germline ends. The CDR3 here is CASSPTRQYYGYTF. The CDR3 DNA follows: TGTGCCAGCAGCCCAACCCGACAGTACTATGGCTACACCTTC.

The CDR3 nucleotides read TGTGCCCCCACGGAGAGGGGGATCGGTACCGGGGAGCTGTTTTTT. Its protein product is CAPTERGIGTGELFF. The gene calls are TRBV6-8 and TRBJ2-2; the D gene is possibly TRBD1 (6 bases). CDR1 is MNHGY, CDR2 SAAAGT, per germline. CDR3 length: 15 amino acids. V gave up 11 bases and J gave up 5 bases, with 21 bases separating them.

This clone was recorded only once. This rearrangement joins TRBV6-6 to TRBJ2-3, with D perhaps given as TRBD1 or TRBD2 (5 bases each). Germline V lookup: CDR1 MNHNY, CDR2 SVGAGI (reference sequence). This CDR3 is built from 14 residues. V lost 7 bases and J lost 1, with 12 bases in between. CDR3 sequence reads: CASNRGVGTDTQYF. As DNA, the CDR3 is TGTGCCAGCAATCGGGGCGTAGGCACAGATACGCAGTATTTT.

The chain recombines TRBV11-2 with TRBJ2-1; 10 positions agree with TRBD2. CDR3 size: 16 residues. V shed 1 base and J 7 bases; nucleotides not matched to a gene: 7. Looked up from germline, CDR1 is SGHAT and CDR2 is FQNNGV. In DNA, the CDR3 is TGTGCCAGCAGCTTAGGAGTCCTAGCGGGGGTTAATGAGCAGTTCTTC. Encoded protein: CASSLGVLAGVNEQFF.